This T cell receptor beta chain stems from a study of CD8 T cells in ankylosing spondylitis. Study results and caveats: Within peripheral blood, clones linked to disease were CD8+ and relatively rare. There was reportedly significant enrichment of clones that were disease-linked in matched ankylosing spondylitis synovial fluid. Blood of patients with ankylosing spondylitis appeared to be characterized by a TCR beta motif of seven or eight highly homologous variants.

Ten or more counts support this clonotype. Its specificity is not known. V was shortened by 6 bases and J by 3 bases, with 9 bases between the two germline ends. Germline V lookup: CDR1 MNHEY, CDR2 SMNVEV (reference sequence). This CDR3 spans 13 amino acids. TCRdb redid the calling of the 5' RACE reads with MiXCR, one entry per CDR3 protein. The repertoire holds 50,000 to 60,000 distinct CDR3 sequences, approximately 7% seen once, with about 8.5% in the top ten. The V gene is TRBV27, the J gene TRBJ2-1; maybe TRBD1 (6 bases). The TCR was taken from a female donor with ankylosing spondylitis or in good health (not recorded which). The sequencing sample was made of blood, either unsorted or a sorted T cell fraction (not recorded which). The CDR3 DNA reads TGTGCCAGCAGACGGGACAACTACAATGAGCAGTTCTTC. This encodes CASRRDNYNEQFF.